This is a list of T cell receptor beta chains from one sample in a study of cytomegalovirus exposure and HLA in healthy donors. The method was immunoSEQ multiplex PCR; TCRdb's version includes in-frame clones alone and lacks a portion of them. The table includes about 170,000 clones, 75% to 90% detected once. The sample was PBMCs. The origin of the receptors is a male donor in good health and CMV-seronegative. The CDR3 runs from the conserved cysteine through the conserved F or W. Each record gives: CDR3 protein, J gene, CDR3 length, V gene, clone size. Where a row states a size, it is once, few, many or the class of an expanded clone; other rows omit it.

CDR3 protein: CASNRVNTEAFF; J gene: TRBJ1-1; CDR3 length: 12; V gene: TRBV11-2; clone size: once
CDR3 protein: CASSDRQDTYEQYF; J gene: -; CDR3 length: 14; V gene: TRBV2; clone size: -
CDR3 protein: CASSPHSRGVYNEQFF; J gene: TRBJ2-1; CDR3 length: 16; V gene: TRBV27; clone size: -
CDR3 protein: CASSSLQVMGTGELFF; J gene: TRBJ2-2; CDR3 length: 16; V gene: TRBV6-6; clone size: -
CDR3 protein: CASSQDYRGNQPQHF; J gene: TRBJ1-5; CDR3 length: 15; V gene: TRBV4-1; clone size: -
CDR3 protein: CSASRENTEAFF; J gene: TRBJ1-1; CDR3 length: 12; V gene: TRBV29-1; clone size: -
CDR3 protein: CASRKPGQGNTGELFF; J gene: TRBJ2-2; CDR3 length: 16; V gene: TRBV7-8; clone size: few
CDR3 protein: CASSLWDRNNPPLHF; J gene: TRBJ1-6; CDR3 length: 15; V gene: TRBV27; clone size: -
CDR3 protein: CASSEAAGNTIYF; J gene: TRBJ1-3; CDR3 length: 13; V gene: TRBV19; clone size: -
CDR3 protein: CASMRQGAWNEQFF; J gene: TRBJ2-1; CDR3 length: 14; V gene: TRBV19; clone size: -
CDR3 protein: CASSSGQGAWIEAFF; J gene: TRBJ1-1; CDR3 length: 15; V gene: TRBV5-1; clone size: few
CDR3 protein: CASSPLLPLNTGELFF; J gene: TRBJ2-2; CDR3 length: 16; V gene: TRBV18; clone size: -
CDR3 protein: CASSLYYRGSDEKLFF; J gene: TRBJ1-4; CDR3 length: 16; V gene: TRBV5-1; clone size: -
CDR3 protein: CASSPEDSLTDTQYF; J gene: TRBJ2-3; CDR3 length: 15; V gene: TRBV5-1; clone size: -
CDR3 protein: CASKGGTGLANYGYTF; J gene: TRBJ1-2; CDR3 length: 16; V gene: TRBV28; clone size: -
CDR3 protein: CASSYSIAGNGNTIYF; J gene: TRBJ1-3; CDR3 length: 16; V gene: TRBV6-5; clone size: -
CDR3 protein: CASSVDRPHTGELFF; J gene: TRBJ2-2; CDR3 length: 15; V gene: TRBV19; clone size: -
CDR3 protein: CASSFFVSTDTQYF; J gene: TRBJ2-3; CDR3 length: 14; V gene: TRBV27; clone size: -
CDR3 protein: CSVRGVGTGVNGYTF; J gene: TRBJ1-2; CDR3 length: 15; V gene: TRBV29-1; clone size: -
CDR3 protein: CASSISTGLSTEAFF; J gene: TRBJ1-1; CDR3 length: 15; V gene: TRBV19; clone size: -
CDR3 protein: CASSSVGTANEKLFF; J gene: TRBJ1-4; CDR3 length: 15; V gene: TRBV28; clone size: once
CDR3 protein: CAWSELRNQPQHF; J gene: TRBJ1-5; CDR3 length: 13; V gene: TRBV30; clone size: once
CDR3 protein: CASTDRGISTEAFF; J gene: TRBJ1-1; CDR3 length: 14; V gene: TRBV6-1; clone size: few
CDR3 protein: CASSGTGFGYEQYF; J gene: TRBJ2-7; CDR3 length: 14; V gene: TRBV25-1; clone size: -
CDR3 protein: CASSYSRGKAFF; J gene: TRBJ1-1; CDR3 length: 12; V gene: TRBV6-5; clone size: once
CDR3 protein: CSATLLAVRVF; J gene: TRBJ2-1; CDR3 length: 11; V gene: TRBV20-1; clone size: -
CDR3 protein: CASSVQGGTNEKLFF; J gene: TRBJ1-4; CDR3 length: 15; V gene: TRBV5-1; clone size: -
CDR3 protein: CSVGDTPNEKLFF; J gene: TRBJ1-4; CDR3 length: 13; V gene: TRBV29-1; clone size: -
CDR3 protein: CASSYSGAGYNEKLFF; J gene: TRBJ1-4; CDR3 length: 16; V gene: TRBV6-5; clone size: -
CDR3 protein: CASRLYSGGALEQFF; J gene: TRBJ2-1; CDR3 length: 15; V gene: TRBV6-1; clone size: -
CDR3 protein: CASSRPAGGLGYTF; J gene: TRBJ1-2; CDR3 length: 14; V gene: TRBV4-1; clone size: -